This is a list of T cell receptor beta chains from one sample in a study of T cell responses to AZD1222 COVID-19 vaccine. Produced via immunoSEQ multiplex PCR; TCRdb's table is partial and in-frame only. Seen here are around 140,000 clones, roughly 92% observed once, and the top ten hold around 5.4%. Sequenced material: peripheral blood, taken on day 0 of AZD1222 vaccination. The receptors derive from an adult in good health. Each CDR3 is given with its conserved first and last residue. A D gene is named only where the DNA matches it firmly. Clone size is not always given. Where it is, it says once, few, many or a class for expanded clones.

clone size	D gene	V gene	J gene	CDR3 protein	CDR3 DNA
once	.	TRBV20-1	TRBJ2-5	CSATQETQYF	TGCAGTGCAACGCAAGAGACCCAGTACTTC
.	.	TRBV28	TRBJ1-1	CASSLADMNTEAFF	TGTGCCAGCAGTTTGGCAGATATGAACACTGAAGCTTTCTTT
.	TRBD1	TRBV7-8	TRBJ1-5	CASSLKGQGAYGNQPQHF	TGTGCCAGCAGCTTAAAAGGACAGGGGGCATATGGCAATCAGCCCCAGCATTTT
.	.	TRBV6-5	TRBJ2-7	CASSPRSGEQYF	TGTGCCAGCAGTCCCCGGTCTGGCGAGCAGTACTTC
.	TRBD1	TRBV19	TRBJ2-5	CASSMDRQETQYF	TGTGCCAGTAGTATGGACAGGCAAGAGACCCAGTACTTC
.	.	TRBV11-2	TRBJ2-5	CASSLGVMGPRQETQYF	TGTGCCAGCAGCTTAGGGGTCATGGGGCCTCGCCAAGAGACCCAGTACTTC
.	.	TRBV11-3	TRBJ2-7	CASSLGGPPYEQYF	TGTGCCAGCAGCTTAGGCGGGCCACCCTACGAGCAGTACTTC
.	.	TRBV27	TRBJ2-2	CASGLGRSNTGELFF	TGTGCCAGCGGTTTGGGACGGTCGAACACCGGGGAGCTGTTTTTT
once	TRBD1	TRBV5-1	TRBJ1-2	CASSIGDSIGYTF	TGCGCCAGCAGCATTGGGGACAGTATCGGCTACACCTTC
.	TRBD1	TRBV28	TRBJ2-7	CASSPYRGQGIVHEQYF	TGTGCCAGCAGCCCCTATCGCGGACAGGGAATAGTCCACGAGCAGTACTTC
.	TRBD1	TRBV9	TRBJ2-7	CASSVGQGDTSSYEQYF	TGTGCCAGCAGCGTGGGACAGGGGGATACCAGCTCCTACGAGCAGTACTTC
.	.	TRBV5-4	TRBJ1-2	CASSAARQGMDGYTF	TGTGCCAGCAGCGCGGCCCGTCAGGGTATGGATGGCTACACCTTC
.	TRBD1	TRBV29-1	TRBJ1-4	CSVGTGGNEKLFF	TGCAGCGTGGGGACAGGGGGTAATGAAAAACTGTTTTTT
.	.	TRBV7-9	TRBJ1-2	CASSSSAGIYGYTF	TGTGCCAGCAGCTCCTCCGCAGGGATCTATGGCTACACCTTC
.	.	TRBV5-4	TRBJ1-2	CASSVDSRGYGYTF	TGTGCCAGCAGCGTGGACTCTAGAGGATATGGCTACACCTTC
.	TRBD2	TRBV5-1	TRBJ2-2	CASSLVLAANTGELFF	TGCGCCAGCAGCTTAGTACTAGCGGCGAACACCGGGGAGCTGTTTTTT
.	.	TRBV2	TRBJ2-2	CASSVRALNTGELFF	TGTGCCAGCAGTGTAAGGGCACTGAACACCGGGGAGCTGTTTTTT
.	.	TRBV5-6	TRBJ2-5	CASSLGQARGETQYF	TGTGCCAGCAGCTTGGGACAGGCCAGGGGAGAGACCCAGTACTTC
.	.	TRBV7-2	TRBJ2-1	CASSLTGERYNEQFF	TGTGCCAGCAGCTTAACGGGAGAGAGGTACAATGAGCAGTTCTTC
.	TRBD1	TRBV2	TRBJ1-1	CASSGGGGYTGAFF	TGTGCCAGCAGTGGAGGGGGCGGCTACACGGGAGCTTTCTTT
.	.	TRBV2	TRBJ2-1	CASISHNEQFF	TGTGCCAGCATCTCCCACAATGAGCAGTTCTTC
.	.	TRBV7-6	TRBJ1-4	CASSLADGEKLFF	TGTGCCAGCAGCTTAGCGGACGGGGAAAAACTGTTTTTT
.	TRBD2	TRBV28	TRBJ2-3	CASNPGVWTSGSPSTDTQYF	TGTGCCAGCAATCCCGGTGTTTGGACTAGCGGGAGCCCAAGCACAGATACGCAGTATTTT
.	TRBD2	TRBV4-2	TRBJ2-2	CASRQGGRDTGELFF	TGTGCCAGCAGACAGGGCGGGAGGGACACCGGGGAGCTGTTTTTT
.	.	TRBV11-2	TRBJ1-2	CASSLNGESYTF	TGTGCCAGCAGCTTAAACGGTGAGAGCTACACCTTC
.	.	TRBV3-1/TRBV3-2	TRBJ1-4	CASSQAGTVNEKLFF	TGTGCCAGCAGCCAGGCCGGGACGGTTAATGAAAAACTGTTTTTT
.	.	TRBV28	TRBJ2-3	CASRETGLWNTQYF	TGTGCCAGCAGAGAGACAGGACTTTGGAATACGCAGTATTTT
.	.	TRBV2	TRBJ1-4	CASSIDPMGEKLFF	TGTGCCAGCAGTATCGACCCGATGGGGGAAAAACTGTTTTTT
once	.	TRBV6-5	TRBJ1-4	CASQGLGNPNEKLFF	TGTGCCAGTCAGGGCCTCGGGAACCCTAATGAAAAACTGTTTTTT
.	.	TRBV27	TRBJ2-2	CASSLWTPQEANTGELFF	TGTGCCAGCAGTTTATGGACCCCTCAGGAAGCGAACACCGGGGAGCTGTTTTTT
.	.	TRBV10-2	TRBJ1-1	CASSPQTGGPEAFF	TGCGCCAGCAGTCCCCAGACGGGGGGGCCTGAAGCTTTCTTT
.	TRBD1	TRBV5-1	TRBJ1-2	CASSQNPGQGNYGYTF	TGCGCCAGCAGCCAAAATCCGGGACAGGGTAACTATGGCTACACCTTC
.	.	TRBV5-6	TRBJ2-3	CASSRYYTDTQYF	TGTGCCAGCAGCCGCTATTACACAGATACGCAGTATTTT
.	.	TRBV5-6	TRBJ1-4	CASSFRNEKLFF	TGTGCCAGCAGCTTTCGCAATGAAAAACTGTTTTTT
.	TRBD1	TRBV6-5	TRBJ2-7	CASSTGGSEQYF	TGTGCCAGCTCCACAGGGGGGTCCGAGCAGTACTTC
.	.	TRBV27	TRBJ2-5	CASSPPGGKETQYF	TGTGCCAGCAGCCCACCCGGGGGTAAAGAGACCCAGTACTTC
.	.	TRBV5-1	TRBJ1-1	CASTPSGDMNTEAFF	TGCGCCAGCACCCCGTCGGGGGATATGAACACTGAAGCTTTCTTT
.	.	TRBV18	TRBJ2-7	CASSPRDTDYEQYF	TGTGCCAGCTCACCCCGGGACACAGACTACGAGCAGTACTTC
.	TRBD1	TRBV7-8	TRBJ1-5	CASSWGQGGNQPQHF	TGTGCCAGCAGCTGGGGACAGGGGGGCAATCAGCCCCAGCATTTT
.	.	TRBV12-3/TRBV12-4	TRBJ2-7	CASSRGAGYEQYF	TGTGCCAGCAGTCGGGGGGCGGGGTACGAGCAGTACTTC
.	.	TRBV19	TRBJ2-2	CASSLLRGTGELFF	TGTGCCAGTAGTCTACTCCGCGGCACCGGGGAGCTGTTTTTT
.	TRBD2	TRBV2	TRBJ2-7	CASGPIAGGPMEQYF	TGTGCCAGTGGGCCCATAGCGGGAGGGCCGATGGAGCAGTACTTC
.	TRBD1	TRBV18	TRBJ1-1	CASSHGTGRIGTEAFF	TGTGCCAGCTCACATGGGACAGGGAGAATAGGGACTGAAGCTTTCTTT
once	TRBD1	TRBV28	TRBJ2-1	CASSFPGGRDENEQFF	TGTGCCAGCAGTTTCCCAGGGGGACGAGATGAGAATGAGCAGTTCTTC
.	.	TRBV12-5	TRBJ1-1	CASGLGGRANTEAFF	TGTGCTAGTGGTTTGGGCGGACGGGCGAACACTGAAGCTTTCTTT
.	.	TRBV7-9	TRBJ1-1	CASSFQGRNTEAFF	TGTGCCAGCAGCTTTCAGGGTCGGAACACTGAAGCTTTCTTT